The rows below give T cell receptor beta chains drawn from one sample of a study of T-cell memory formation after mild COVID-19. TCRdb analysed the 5' RACE reads with MiXCR anew, one entry per CDR3 protein. The table has roughly 310,000 distinct CDR3 sequences, around 15% seen once; the top ten hold more than 20%. The sample was PBMCs or a T cell subset sorted from them (not recorded which). Source of these receptors: a young man who had mild COVID-19 (a few samples of this study predate the infection). Cell type and time point are not known. Both conserved end residues are part of each CDR3. The D gene is left open where the match is weak. Not every row has a clone size; where given, it reads once, few, many or a size class.

V,J,size,D,DNA,CDR3
TRBV5-1,TRBJ2-7,-,-,TGCGCCAGCAGCCAGGGGCGGGGATGGGCCTACGAGCAGTACTTC,CASSQGRGWAYEQYF
TRBV5-1,TRBJ2-7,-,-,TGCGCCAGCAGCTTGGACGCACGTTGGGAGCAGTACTTC,CASSLDARWEQYF
TRBV24-1,TRBJ2-5,few,-,TGTGCCACCAGAGACGGACTAAAAGAGACCCAGTACTTC,CATRDGLKETQYF
TRBV3-1,TRBJ2-1,-,TRBD2,TGTGCCAGCAGCCAAGTTCTTCTAGCGGGGGTTAATGAGCAGTTCTTC,CASSQVLLAGVNEQFF
TRBV6-5,TRBJ2-1,-,-,TGTGCCAGCAGTCGGACGGACTATTACAATGAGCAGTTCTTC,CASSRTDYYNEQFF
TRBV20-1,TRBJ1-1,few,-,TGCAGTGCTAGAGTGGGGCCCGGGACTGAAGCTTTCTTT,CSARVGPGTEAFF
TRBV10-3,TRBJ2-7,once,TRBD1,TGTGCCAGAGGGACAGCCGCCTACGAGCAGTACTTC,CARGTAAYEQYF
TRBV7-2,TRBJ2-5,-,-,TGTGCCAGCAGCTCGGGTACGGACTATCGGGGAGAGACCCAGTACTTC,CASSSGTDYRGETQYF
TRBV4-2,TRBJ1-1,-,-,TGTGCCAGCAGCCAAGACGCGAGGGGAGGGGCTTTCTTT,CASSQDARGGAFF
TRBV6-6,TRBJ2-1,-,TRBD1,TGTGCCAGTTCTAGGGACAGCGCGTACAATGAGCAGTTCTTC,CASSRDSAYNEQFF
TRBV27,TRBJ2-3,few,-,TGTGCCAGCAGTTCTCCAGGGCTGAATGGGGTTACAGATACGCAGTATTTT,CASSSPGLNGVTDTQYF
TRBV24-1,TRBJ2-1,-,TRBD1,TGTGCCACCAGTGACCGGGGACAGAGATTTAACAATGAGCAGTTCTTC,CATSDRGQRFNNEQFF
TRBV4-2,TRBJ2-2,-,-,TGTGCCAGCAGCCACCCCACTGGCGGGCTAATAGGGAGCACCGGGGAGCTGTTTTTT,CASSHPTGGLIGSTGELFF
TRBV29-1,TRBJ1-1,-,-,TGCAGCGTGGTGGGACATCGACAATATTTGGACACTGAAGCTTTCTTT,CSVVGHRQYLDTEAFF
TRBV5-1,TRBJ2-5,-,TRBD1,TGCGCCAGCAGCCGAAGGACAGGGGGCGTCGTGCAAGAGACCCAGTACTTC,CASSRRTGGVVQETQYF
TRBV4-1,TRBJ2-5,-,-,TGCGCCAGCAGCCGCTGGGGGGCAGGGGAGACCCAGTACTTC,CASSRWGAGETQYF
TRBV2,TRBJ2-7,-,-,TGTGCCAGCAGTAGCCAAGGCCACGAGCAGTACTTC,CASSSQGHEQYF
TRBV7-9,TRBJ2-1,many,-,TGTGCCAACAGCTTAGGGGGAGACAATGAGCAGTTCTTC,CANSLGGDNEQFF
TRBV4-1,TRBJ2-2,many,TRBD2,TGCGCCAGCAGCCATGGAGCGGGGGGGCGTTTGGTCGGGGAGCTGTTTTTT,CASSHGAGGRLVGELFF
TRBV5-1,TRBJ2-1,-,TRBD2,TGCGCCAGCAGCTTGGCCAGGGATCTAGCGGGGGTTTACAATGAGCAGTTCTTC,CASSLARDLAGVYNEQFF
TRBV23-1,TRBJ2-5,many,TRBD1,TGCGCCAGCAGTCAATCGGAAGGGGACGACAGGGGGCGAGAGACCCAGTACTTC,CASSQSEGDDRGRETQYF
TRBV12-3/TRBV12-4,TRBJ1-5,-,TRBD1,TGTGCCAGCAGTAAGGGACAGGGGGCATGGCAGCCCCAGCATTTT,CASSKGQGAWQPQHF
TRBV7-2,TRBJ2-3,few,TRBD2,TGTGCCAGCAGCCGCGGGGGGGCCAGCACAGATACGCAGTATTTT,CASSRGGASTDTQYF
TRBV15,TRBJ1-1,-,-,TGTGCCACCAGCAGAGAGGCAGTCGCGATGGATGGAGCTTTCTTT,CATSREAVAMDGAFF
TRBV2,TRBJ1-5,few,-,TGTGCCAGCAGTGAAGCGCTTTCGGGGGAGTATAGCAATCAGCCCCAGCATTTT,CASSEALSGEYSNQPQHF
TRBV5-5,TRBJ1-1,few,-,TGTGCCAGCAGCTTTGAGGACACTGAAGCTTTCTTT,CASSFEDTEAFF
TRBV6-6,TRBJ1-5,-,-,TGTGCCAGCAGTTACTCGAGGAGGGCTCAGCCCCAGCATTTT,CASSYSRRAQPQHF